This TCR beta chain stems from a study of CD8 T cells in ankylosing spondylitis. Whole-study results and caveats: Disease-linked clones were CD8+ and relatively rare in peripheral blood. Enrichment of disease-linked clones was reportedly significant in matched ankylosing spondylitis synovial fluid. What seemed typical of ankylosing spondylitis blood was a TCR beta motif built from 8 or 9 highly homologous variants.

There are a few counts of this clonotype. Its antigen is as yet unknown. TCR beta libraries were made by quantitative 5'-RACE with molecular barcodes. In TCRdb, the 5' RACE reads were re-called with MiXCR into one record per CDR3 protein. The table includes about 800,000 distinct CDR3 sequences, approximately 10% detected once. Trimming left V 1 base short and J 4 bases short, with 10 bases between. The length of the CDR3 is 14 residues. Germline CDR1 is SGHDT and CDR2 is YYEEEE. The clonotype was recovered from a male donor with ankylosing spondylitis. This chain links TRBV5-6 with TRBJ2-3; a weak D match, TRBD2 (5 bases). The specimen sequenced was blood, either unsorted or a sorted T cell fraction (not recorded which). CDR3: CASSLRGLPDTQYF. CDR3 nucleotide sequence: TGTGCCAGCAGCTTGAGAGGGTTGCCAGATACGCAGTATTTT.